Listed below are T cell receptor beta chains from one sample, sequenced in a study of blood T cell repertoires in COVID-19. Method: immunoSEQ multiplex PCR; TCRdb's copy keeps in-frame clones and lacks some. The table has 330,000 or so clones, roughly 90% seen once. Sequencing used PBMCs or T cells enriched from blood (not recorded which). These receptors all come from a woman between 25 and 40 years old who had recovered from COVID-19. The CDR3 runs from the conserved cysteine through the conserved F or W. The order of the fields is D gene, J gene, clone size, V gene, CDR3 DNA, CDR3 protein. A D gene is named only where the DNA matches it firmly. Some rows have no size entry. The others give once, few or many, or a class for an expanded clone.

d_call: -
j_call: TRBJ2-5
clone_size: -
v_call: TRBV29-1
cdr3_nt: TGCAGCGCCGGAAGACAGAGCTCGGAGACCCAGTACTTC
cdr3_aa: CSAGRQSSETQYF

d_call: -
j_call: TRBJ2-3
clone_size: -
v_call: TRBV28
cdr3_nt: TGTGCCAGCAGCCCCAGGACAGAATCATTTAGCACAGATACGCAGTATTTT
cdr3_aa: CASSPRTESFSTDTQYF

d_call: -
j_call: TRBJ1-5
clone_size: once
v_call: TRBV6-5
cdr3_nt: TGTGCCAGCAGTTACGGGCGGGGCGATCAGCCCCAGCATTTT
cdr3_aa: CASSYGRGDQPQHF

d_call: -
j_call: TRBJ2-2
clone_size: -
v_call: TRBV27
cdr3_nt: TGTGCCAGCAGAAAACAGGATCTGAGGACCGGGGAGCTGTTTTTT
cdr3_aa: CASRKQDLRTGELFF

d_call: TRBD1
j_call: TRBJ2-1
clone_size: -
v_call: TRBV19
cdr3_nt: TGTGCCAGTAGCCGGACAGGGGGGATCCCCAAGTACAATGAGCAGTTCTTC
cdr3_aa: CASSRTGGIPKYNEQFF

d_call: TRBD1
j_call: TRBJ1-5
clone_size: -
v_call: TRBV10-3
cdr3_nt: TGTGCCATCAGTTCCCCGGGACAGGGGAATCAGCCCCAGCATTTT
cdr3_aa: CAISSPGQGNQPQHF

d_call: TRBD1
j_call: TRBJ1-2
clone_size: -
v_call: TRBV6-5
cdr3_nt: TGTGCCAGCACATTGACAGGGGTTTATGGCTACACCTTC
cdr3_aa: CASTLTGVYGYTF

d_call: -
j_call: TRBJ2-1
clone_size: -
v_call: TRBV9
cdr3_nt: TGTGCCAGCAGCGCCCGAGCTAGCTCCACCTCCTACAATGAGCAGTTCTTC
cdr3_aa: CASSARASSTSYNEQFF

d_call: TRBD1
j_call: TRBJ2-7
clone_size: -
v_call: TRBV27
cdr3_nt: TGTGCCACCAGGACAGGGAACATTTACGAGCAGTACTTC
cdr3_aa: CATRTGNIYEQYF

d_call: -
j_call: TRBJ1-6
clone_size: -
v_call: TRBV7-9
cdr3_nt: TGTGCCAGCGACCAGGGGAGCTCCTATAATTCACCCCTCCACTTT
cdr3_aa: CASDQGSSYNSPLHF

d_call: TRBD1
j_call: TRBJ2-3
clone_size: -
v_call: TRBV7-6
cdr3_nt: TGTGCCAGCAGCACAAACAACAGGGGAGATACGCAGTATTTT
cdr3_aa: CASSTNNRGDTQYF

d_call: -
j_call: TRBJ2-5
clone_size: -
v_call: TRBV4-1
cdr3_nt: TGCGCCAGCAGCCAAGATAGGCGGGGTTGGGCCCAGTACTTC
cdr3_aa: CASSQDRRGWAQYF

d_call: TRBD1
j_call: TRBJ2-2
clone_size: -
v_call: TRBV5-1
cdr3_nt: TGCGCCAGCAGCCTTGACAGGGGGTACGCCGGGGAGCTGTTTTTT
cdr3_aa: CASSLDRGYAGELFF

d_call: -
j_call: TRBJ2-4
clone_size: -
v_call: TRBV19
cdr3_nt: TGTGCCAGTAGTATAGGGGACACCCTTGGAAAAAACATTCAGTACTTC
cdr3_aa: CASSIGDTLGKNIQYF

d_call: TRBD1
j_call: TRBJ1-6
clone_size: -
v_call: TRBV9
cdr3_nt: TGTGCCAGCAGCGTTCGGGACAGGGGAAATTCACCCCTCCACTTT
cdr3_aa: CASSVRDRGNSPLHF

d_call: TRBD1
j_call: TRBJ2-7
clone_size: -
v_call: TRBV4-3
cdr3_nt: TGCGCCAGCAGCCAGGGGGTCGGTACAGGGGGCGAGCAGTACTTC
cdr3_aa: CASSQGVGTGGEQYF

d_call: TRBD1
j_call: TRBJ2-1
clone_size: -
v_call: TRBV6-5
cdr3_nt: TGTGCCAGCAGGGACAGGGGCTCCTACAATGAGCAGTTCTTC
cdr3_aa: CASRDRGSYNEQFF

d_call: -
j_call: TRBJ1-2
clone_size: -
v_call: TRBV19
cdr3_nt: TGTGCCAGTAGTTCACCAGGGTTCTATGGCTACACCTTC
cdr3_aa: CASSSPGFYGYTF

d_call: -
j_call: TRBJ2-7
clone_size: once
v_call: TRBV27
cdr3_nt: TGTGCCAGCAGGTACAGGGCGTGGGAATCCTACGAGCAGTACTTC
cdr3_aa: CASRYRAWESYEQYF

d_call: TRBD1
j_call: TRBJ2-3
clone_size: -
v_call: TRBV5-1
cdr3_nt: TGCGCCAGCAGGACAGGGGGCCCTTTATATCAAGATACGCAGTATTTT
cdr3_aa: CASRTGGPLYQDTQYF

d_call: TRBD1
j_call: TRBJ1-1
clone_size: -
v_call: TRBV30
cdr3_nt: TGTGCCTGGAGTCCTGGACAGGGGGCAACAGCTTTCTTT
cdr3_aa: CAWSPGQGATAFF

d_call: TRBD2
j_call: TRBJ2-1
clone_size: -
v_call: TRBV27
cdr3_nt: TGTGCCAGCAGTTTACCGGGGGGGGAGGACAATGAGCAGTTCTTC
cdr3_aa: CASSLPGGEDNEQFF